A single sample gave rise to the 26 T cell receptor beta chains below, sequenced in a study of cytomegalovirus exposure and HLA in healthy donors. The PCR used 60 Vbeta and 13 Jbeta primers. Libraries were prepared by immunoSEQ multiplex PCR; TCRdb keeps only in-frame clonotypes and omits some of them. Of 100,000 to 140,000 clones listed, 73% are singletons. Sequencing input: PBMCs. Receptors were obtained from a man between 25 and 39 years old in good health and CMV-seronegative.

This rearrangement joins TRBV10-3 to TRBJ2-3; 9 positions match TRBD2. From germline, CDR1 is ENHRY and CDR2 SYGVKD. J gave up 3 bases and V 0 bases, and 1 base lay outside the gene matches. There are 15 residues in the CDR3. The CDR3 nucleotides read TGTGCCATCAGTGAGTCGGCGGGGGGGACAGATACGCAGTATTTT. Translation gives CAISESAGGTDTQYF.

The V and J genes are TRBV28 and TRBJ2-7; 7 nucleotides line up with TRBD1. CDR3 length: 13 amino acids. J was trimmed by 5 bases and V by 2 bases; bases with no gene match: 3. Germline assignment: CDR1 MDHEN and CDR2 SYDVKM. CDR3 nucleotide sequence: TGTGCCAGCAGTTTAACAGGGGCGGACGAGCAGTACTTC. Amino acid sequence: CASSLTGADEQYF.

This chain links TRBV5-6 with TRBJ2-5; TRBD1 is a possible D gene (5 bases). The length of the CDR3 is 15 residues. Germline V gene sequence: CDR1 SGHDT, CDR2 YYEEEE. V was cut by 5 bases and J by 2 bases, with 16 bases left in between. CDR3 region: CASSYAQEFQETQYF. The DNA of the CDR3 is TGTGCCAGCAGTTACGCACAGGAGTTTCAAGAGACCCAGTACTTC. Together with reference TRBV5-6 and TRBJ2-5, the CDR3 gives the full variable domain: DAGVTQSPTHLIKTRGQQVTLRCSPKSGHDTVSWYQQALGQGPQFIFQYYEEEERQRGNFPDRFSGHQFPNYSSELNVNALLLGDSALYLCASSYAQEFQETQYFGPGTRLLVL.

The chain employs TRBV7-8 and TRBJ2-2; 13 bases match TRBD2. The J segment lost 1 base and the V segment lost 4 bases, leaving 3 bases of the junction unmatched. Germline V gene data show CDR1 as SGHVS and CDR2 as FQNEAQ. CDR3 length: 17 residues. CDR3 protein: CASSSRLAGGNTGELFF. The CDR3 DNA reads TGTGCCAGCAGCTCGAGACTAGCGGGAGGGAACACCGGGGAGCTGTTTTTT. Combining the CDR3 with reference TRBV7-8 and TRBJ2-2 gives the whole variable domain GAGVSQSPRYKVAKRGQDVALRCDPISGHVSLFWYQQALGQGPEFLTYFQNEAQLDKSGLPSDRFFAERPEGSVSTLKIQRTQQEDSAVYLCASSSRLAGGNTGELFFGEGSRLTVL.

A word on this clone: The sample has other DNA sequences that encode this CDR3 too. V is TRBV9 and J is TRBJ2-1, with no clear D. Germline V gives CDR1 SGDLS, CDR2 YYNGEE. V shed 0 bases and J shed 0 bases, with 7 bases lying between them. The CDR3 runs to 15 residues. This CDR3 reads CASSVGASSYNEQFF. The CDR3 nucleotides read TGTGCCAGCAGCGTAGGGGCGAGCTCCTACAATGAGCAGTTCTTC.

This clone has only one observation. The chain couples TRBV30 to TRBJ2-5, with TRBD2 matching over 11 bases. J lost 2 bases, V lost 0 bases, and 8 bases had no gene match. The CDR3 consists of 17 residues. Germline V gene data show CDR1 as GTSNPN and CDR2 as SVGIG (reference sequence). The CDR3 bases are TGTGCCTGGAGTGTACGGGGCCTAGCGGGGGGTCAAGAGACCCAGTACTTC. It encodes CAWSVRGLAGGQETQYF.

V usage is TRBV30 and J usage is TRBJ2-2, with 7 bases lining up with TRBD1. V lost 4 bases, J lost 4 bases, and 6 bases stayed unmatched. Germline V gene sequence: CDR1 GTSNPN, CDR2 SVGIG (reference sequence). The CDR3 contains 14 residues. The CDR3, as DNA: TGTGCCTGGAAAGGGGGCGCGGTCACCGGGGAGCTGTTTTTT. Translating it yields CAWKGGAVTGELFF.

The CDR3, as DNA: TGTGCCAGCAGCTCGAGAGAAGCTTTCTTT. Residues: CASSSREAFF. The V gene is TRBV5-4, the J gene TRBJ1-1; D gene uncertain. Deletions cut 3 bases from V and 8 bases from J, with 5 bases between. CDR1 and CDR2 from the germline V gene are SGHNT and YYREEE (reference sequence). The CDR3 contains 10 residues. The full variable domain, its missing parts supplied by reference TRBV5-4 and TRBJ1-1, is ETGVTQSPTHLIKTRGQQVTLRCSSQSGHNTVSWYQQALGQGPQFIFQYYREEENGRGNFPPRFSGLQFPNYSSELNVNALELDDSALYLCASSSREAFFGQGTRLTVV.

V gene TRBV5-1 combines with J gene TRBJ1-1, with D possibly TRBD1 on 5 matching bases. Trimming removed 4 bases from V and 2 bases from J, with 12 bases in between. Germline CDR1 and CDR2: SGHRS and YFSETQ. This CDR3 contains 14 residues. CDR3 nucleotides: TGCGCCAGCAGCCCGGGGCGGGGAAACACTGAAGCTTTCTTT. This sequence encodes CASSPGRGNTEAFF.

This clone was counted a few times. The CDR3 coding sequence is TGTGCCAGCAGTTTCCAGCGGGAGTCAAATGAGCAGTTCTTC. This gives the protein CASSFQRESNEQFF. This sequence joins TRBV6-1 and TRBJ2-1; 8 bases are shared with TRBD2. Trimming removed 5 bases from V and 7 bases from J; junction bases left unmatched: 7. From germline, CDR1 is MNHNS and CDR2 SASEGT. CDR3 length: 14 residues.

The rearrangement joins TRBV19 to TRBJ2-7; perhaps TRBD1 as D (6 bases). This CDR3 has 17 residues. V lost 3 bases, J lost 1 base, and 19 bases lay in between. Germline CDR1 reads LNHDA; CDR2 reads SQIVND (reference sequence). CDR3 bases: TGTGCCAGTAGTATTTCACAGGGCTGGCCGCCTTCCTACGAGCAGTACTTC. It specifies CASSISQGWPPSYEQYF.

This chain connects TRBV5-6 to TRBJ2-3; the match to TRBD2 covers 8 bases. The CDR3 length is 15 residues. Germline loops: CDR1 SGHDT, CDR2 YYEEEE. V lost 4 bases and J lost 5; bases outside the gene matches: 9. The DNA for the CDR3 is TGTGCCAGCAGCGGGGGTGGGACTAGGGGAGATACGCAGTATTTT. This encodes CASSGGGTRGDTQYF.

The chain employs TRBV28 and TRBJ1-3; D remains ambiguous. This CDR3 is 11 amino acids long. The V end lost 11 bases, the J end lost 4 bases, and 9 bases lay between the germline ends. Germline assignment: CDR1 MDHEN and CDR2 SYDVKM. For the CDR3, the DNA is TGTGCCGGTAAACGGGGAAACACCATATATTTT. Translating it yields CAGKRGNTIYF.

The chain links TRBV13 to TRBJ2-2; possibly TRBD2 for D (6 bases). Germline V gives CDR1 PRHDT, CDR2 FYEKMQ (reference sequence). The ends were cut back, 5 bases at V and 5 bases at J, with 12 bases in the middle. This CDR3 has 14 residues. The DNA of the CDR3 is TGTGCCAGCAGCCCACCCGGGGGAACCGGGGAGCTGTTTTTT. Its protein product is CASSPPGGTGELFF.

The chain recombines TRBV4-2 with TRBJ1-4; D unclear. Trimming shortened V by 6 bases and J by 8 bases, and 16 bases separated the two germline ends. Germline V CDR1 and CDR2: LGHNA, YNFKEQ. The length of the CDR3 is 14 residues. The CDR3 bases are TGTGCCAGCAGAGGGAGTCGCCGGGAGGAAAAACTGTTTTTT. Translated, it gives CASRGSRREEKLFF.

CDR3 sequence: CASSPRLAGVTDTQYF. CDR3 in DNA: TGTGCCAGCAGCCCCCGACTAGCGGGTGTCACAGATACGCAGTATTTT. The chain combines TRBV7-2 with TRBJ2-3; 10 bases match TRBD2. V was clipped by 5 bases and J by 2 bases; unmatched bases: 7. The CDR3 runs to 16 residues. Germline V gene data show CDR1 as SGHTA and CDR2 as FQGNSA.

This chain links TRBV11-2 with TRBJ2-7, with 7 bases matching TRBD2. Germline values: CDR1 SGHAT, CDR2 FQNNGV. V lost 2 bases, J lost 4 bases, and 8 bases stayed unmatched. The CDR3 length is 15 residues. The CDR3 reads CASSLQGGRGYEQYF. The CDR3 DNA reads TGTGCCAGCAGCTTACAGGGCGGGAGAGGTTACGAGCAGTACTTC.

The J gene is TRBJ2-3, the V gene TRBV11-2; 9 bases line up with TRBD2. The ends lost 5 bases at V and 4 bases at J; junction bases unmatched: 4. CDR1 is SGHAT and CDR2 is FQNNGV in the germline V gene. The CDR3 sequence is 14 residues long. The CDR3 sequence: CASSGSGSSDTQYF. For the CDR3, the DNA is TGTGCCAGCAGCGGTAGCGGGAGTTCAGATACGCAGTATTTT.

The chain is built from TRBV5-6 and TRBJ1-5; possible D gene TRBD1, 5 bases. Between the trimmed V and J ends, which lost 0 bases and 5 bases, there was a span of 6 bases. In germline, CDR1 is SGHDT, CDR2 YYEEEE. CDR3 length equals 13 residues. The CDR3, as DNA: TGTGCCAGCAGCTTGGTGACAGATCAGCCCCAGCATTTT. Translated: CASSLVTDQPQHF.

V is TRBV19 and J is TRBJ1-5; 9 positions agree with TRBD1. CDR3 length equals 19 residues. The V gene's germline CDR1 is LNHDA and CDR2 SQIVND (reference sequence). The trim removed 2 bases at V and 5 bases at J, leaving 16 bases unmatched. The CDR3, as DNA: TGTGCCAGTAGTATAAGCTCGCCTGGGACAGGGAATATGGATCAGCCCCAGCATTTT. Protein: CASSISSPGTGNMDQPQHF.

The rearrangement joins TRBV10-3 to TRBJ1-2; D unclear. Trimming took 4 bases from V and 1 from J, leaving 7 bases between them. Germline V CDR1 and CDR2: ENHRY, SYGVKD. This CDR3 is 13 amino acids long. In DNA, the CDR3 is TGTGCCATCAGTGCGGAGGGTAACTATGGCTACACCTTC. This translates into CAISAEGNYGYTF.

CDR3 DNA: TGTGCCAGCAGTGGCAGGGGGACCGGGGAGCTGTTTTTT. Protein: CASSGRGTGELFF. The J gene is TRBJ2-2, the V gene TRBV2; 7 bases agree with TRBD1. This CDR3 has 13 amino acids. With 4 bases clipped from V and 5 bases from J, the junction kept 1 base outside the gene matches. CDR1 is SNHLY and CDR2 is FYNNEI in the germline V gene. The whole variable domain, remainder taken from reference TRBV2 and TRBJ2-2, is EPEVTQTPSHQVTQMGQEVILRCVPISNHLYFYWYRQILGQKVEFLVSFYNNEISEKSEIFDDQFSVERPDGSNFTLKIRSTKLEDSAMYFCASSGRGTGELFFGEGSRLTVL.

The chain combines TRBV19 with TRBJ2-7; tentatively, D is TRBD1 (7 bases). The CDR3 contains 18 residues. The ends were cut back, 6 bases at V and 3 bases at J, with 27 bases in the middle. Germline CDR1 reads LNHDA; CDR2 reads SQIVND (reference sequence). CDR3 region: CASSRVGRGASLVYEQYF. CDR3 sequence (DNA): TGTGCCAGTAGCCGCGTAGGCAGGGGGGCGTCGCTGGTCTACGAGCAGTACTTC.

The rearrangement joins TRBV30 to TRBJ2-2, with 8 bases fitting TRBD2. In germline, CDR1 is GTSNPN, CDR2 SVGIG (reference sequence). This CDR3 is 17 amino acids long. V shed 5 bases and J 4 bases; nucleotides not matched to a gene: 15. The CDR3, as DNA: TGTGCCTGGGATTCATTCGGCGGGAGGATAGGCACCGGGGAGCTGTTTTTT. Amino acids: CAWDSFGGRIGTGELFF. The whole variable domain, remainder taken from reference TRBV30 and TRBJ2-2, is SQTIHQWPATLVQPVGSPLSLECTVEGTSNPNLYWYRQAAGRGLQLLFYSVGIGQISSEVPQNLSASRPQDRQFILSSKKLLLSDSGFYLCAWDSFGGRIGTGELFFGEGSRLTVL.

The rearrangement joins TRBV2 to TRBJ1-1; 7 bases align to TRBD1. CDR3 length equals 14 residues. Germline values: CDR1 SNHLY, CDR2 FYNNEI. V gave up 0 bases and J gave up 4 bases; unmatched junction bases: 2. The DNA for the CDR3 is TGTGCCAGCAGTGAAGCCGACAGGGCCACTGAAGCTTTCTTT. This sequence encodes CASSEADRATEAFF.

Concerning this clone: Relative to the germline gene, one junction end is altered; a read error may explain this. In nucleotides, the CDR3 is TGTGCCAGCTCACCAGAGTTCTCCCACAATGAGCAGTTCTTC. Its protein is CASSPEFSHNEQFF. The chain recombines TRBV18 with TRBJ2-1; D unclear. The V gene's germline CDR1 is KGHSH and CDR2 LQKENI. The CDR3 loop spans 14 amino acids.